This entry concerns a single T cell receptor (beta chain). The same CDR3 arises from other DNA sequences in this sample as well. CDR3 length equals 12 residues. In germline, CDR1 is SNHLY, CDR2 FYNNEI. The V end was cut by 4 bases, the J end by 0 bases, with 3 bases between. The data were taken from a study of blood T cell repertoires in COVID-19. Profiling relied on immunoSEQ multiplex PCR, and the TCRdb table lists in-frame clones only, not all of them. The sample holds approximately 500,000 clones, around 90% seen once. This receptor was identified in a woman aged 45-65 years with COVID-19, enrolled during active disease. The sequenced material came from peripheral blood. The V and J genes are TRBV2 and TRBJ1-1; D not certain. The CDR3 DNA reads TGTGCCAGCAGTGCTCTGAACACTGAAGCTTTCTTT. Translated: CASSALNTEAFF.